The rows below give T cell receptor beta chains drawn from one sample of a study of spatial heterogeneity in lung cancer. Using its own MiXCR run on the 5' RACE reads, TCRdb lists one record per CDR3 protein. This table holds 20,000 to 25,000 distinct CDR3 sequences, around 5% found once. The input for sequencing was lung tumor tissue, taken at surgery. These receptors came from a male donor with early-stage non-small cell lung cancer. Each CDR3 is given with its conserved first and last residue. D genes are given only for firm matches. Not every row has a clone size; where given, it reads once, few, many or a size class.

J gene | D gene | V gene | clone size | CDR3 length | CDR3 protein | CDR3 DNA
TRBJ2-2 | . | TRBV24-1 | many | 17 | CATGEGAFNANTGELFF | TGTGCCACCGGGGAGGGGGCCTTCAACGCGAACACCGGGGAGCTGTTTTTT
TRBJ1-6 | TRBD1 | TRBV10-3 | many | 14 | CAISAGGANSPLHF | TGTGCCATCAGTGCAGGGGGCGCGAATTCACCCCTCCACTTT
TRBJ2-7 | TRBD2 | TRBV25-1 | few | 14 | CASSRVGGAREQYF | TGTGCCAGCAGTCGGGTCGGGGGGGCACGGGAGCAGTACTTC
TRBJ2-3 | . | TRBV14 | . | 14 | CASSQEGGTDTQYF | TGTGCCAGCAGCCAAGAGGGAGGCACAGATACGCAGTATTTT
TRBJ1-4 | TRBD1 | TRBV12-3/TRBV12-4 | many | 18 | CASSLGWGTGTVNEKLFF | TGTGCCAGCAGTCTTGGTTGGGGTACCGGGACAGTAAATGAAAAACTGTTTTTT
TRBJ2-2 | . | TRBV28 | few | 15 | CANSLRGQRAGELFF | TGTGCCAACAGTTTACGTGGACAGCGCGCTGGGGAGCTGTTTTTT
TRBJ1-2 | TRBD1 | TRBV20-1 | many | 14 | CSALSTGVGYGYTF | TGCAGTGCTTTATCAACAGGGGTCGGCTATGGCTACACCTTC
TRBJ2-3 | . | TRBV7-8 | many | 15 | CASSPRVRGKHTQYF | TGTGCCAGCAGCCCGAGGGTCCGGGGGAAACATACGCAGTATTTT
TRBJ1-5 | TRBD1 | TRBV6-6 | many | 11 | CASSSGQVQHF | TGTGCCAGCAGTTCCGGACAGGTCCAGCATTTT
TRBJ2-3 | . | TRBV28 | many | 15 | CASTEQFPSTDTQYF | TGTGCCAGCACTGAACAGTTCCCTAGCACAGATACGCAGTATTTT
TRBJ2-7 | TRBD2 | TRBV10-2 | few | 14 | CASCPTSGSYEQYF | TGCGCCAGCTGTCCTACTAGCGGGAGCTACGAGCAGTACTTC
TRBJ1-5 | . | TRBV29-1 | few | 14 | CSVILGTGNQPQHF | TGCAGCGTTATTCTGGGAACGGGCAATCAGCCCCAGCATTTT
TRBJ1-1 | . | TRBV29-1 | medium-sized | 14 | CSVGQSSGGTEAFF | TGCAGCGTCGGACAGAGTTCGGGAGGGACTGAAGCTTTCTTT
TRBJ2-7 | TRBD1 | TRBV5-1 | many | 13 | CASSLNRGYEQYF | TGCGCCAGCAGCTTGAACAGGGGCTACGAGCAGTACTTC
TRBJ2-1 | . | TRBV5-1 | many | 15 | CASSFQLRVMDEQFF | TGCGCCAGCAGCTTCCAGCTAAGGGTTATGGATGAGCAGTTCTTC
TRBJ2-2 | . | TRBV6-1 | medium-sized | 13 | CASRARGTGELFF | TGTGCCAGCAGAGCCAGGGGCACCGGGGAGCTGTTTTTT
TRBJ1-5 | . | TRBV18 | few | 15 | CASSPSGGFNQPQHF | TGTGCCAGCTCACCTTCCGGGGGGTTCAATCAGCCCCAGCATTTT
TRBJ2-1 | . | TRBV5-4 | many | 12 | CASSWTYGEQFF | TGTGCCAGCAGCTGGACGTACGGTGAGCAGTTCTTC
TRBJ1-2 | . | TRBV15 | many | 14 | CATSRDLAPGGYTF | TGTGCCACCAGCAGAGATCTGGCCCCCGGGGGCTACACCTTC
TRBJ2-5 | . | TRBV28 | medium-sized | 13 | CASSSRTPETQYF | TGTGCCAGCAGTTCCAGGACCCCAGAGACCCAGTACTTC
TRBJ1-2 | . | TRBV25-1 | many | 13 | CASSEEGPYGYTF | TGTGCCAGCAGTGAAGAGGGGCCCTATGGCTACACCTTC
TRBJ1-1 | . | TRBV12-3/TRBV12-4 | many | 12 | CASSLFWTEAFF | TGTGCCAGCAGTTTATTCTGGACTGAAGCTTTCTTT
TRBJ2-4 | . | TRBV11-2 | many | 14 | CASSPGPSRNIQYF | TGTGCCAGCAGCCCCGGACCCTCCAGAAACATTCAGTACTTC
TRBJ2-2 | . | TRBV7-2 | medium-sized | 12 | CASSFRAGELFF | TGTGCCAGCAGCTTTCGAGCCGGGGAGCTGTTTTTT
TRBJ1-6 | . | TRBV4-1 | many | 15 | CASSQEDRYNSPLHF | TGCGCCAGCAGCCAAGAGGACAGATATAATTCACCCCTCCACTTT